A selection of T cell receptor beta chains follows, all from one sample in a study of T cell responses to AZD1222 COVID-19 vaccine. Profiled with immunoSEQ multiplex PCR; TCRdb holds only in-frame clones, not every one. The table lists around 110,000 clones, approximately 85% of them singletons. The source was peripheral blood, collected on day 0 of MenACWY control vaccination. The source of these receptors is an adult in good health. The CDR3 runs from the conserved cysteine through the conserved F or W. The D gene is left open where the match is weak. Part of the rows lack a size; the others show once, few, many or a class for expanded clones.

v_call	clone_size	d_call	j_call	cdr3_nt	cdr3_aa
TRBV7-9	once	.	TRBJ1-1	TGTGCCAGCCTCTTTGAGGAGAACACTGAAGCTTTCTTT	CASLFEENTEAFF
TRBV4-3	.	TRBD1	TRBJ2-1	TGCGCCAGCAGCCAAATGACAGGGGGCTTCAATGAGCAGTTCTTC	CASSQMTGGFNEQFF
TRBV19	.	.	TRBJ2-3	TGTGCCAGTAGTATACGGCGGGGCAGCGGAGCAGATACGCAGTATTTT	CASSIRRGSGADTQYF
TRBV2	.	.	TRBJ1-5	TGTGCCAGCAGTGAAGAAAGGGCAAATCAGCCCCAGCATTTT	CASSEERANQPQHF
TRBV6-4	.	.	TRBJ1-2	TGTGCCAGCAGTGACTCAGGGGGTACCTATGGCTACACCTTC	CASSDSGGTYGYTF
TRBV7-6	.	.	TRBJ2-1	TGTGCCAGCAGCTTAGCGGCGCATGAGCAGTTCTTC	CASSLAAHEQFF
TRBV3-1/TRBV3-2	.	TRBD2	TRBJ2-1	TGTGCCAGCAGCCATACCCTAGCGGGGGAGCAGTTCTTC	CASSHTLAGEQFF
TRBV3-1/TRBV3-2	.	TRBD1	TRBJ2-4	TGTGCCAGCAGCTCCGCCGGGACAGGGGCTTCTACCTACAAAAACATTCAGTACTTC	CASSSAGTGASTYKNIQYF
TRBV28	.	.	TRBJ1-1	TGTGCCAGCAGTCCCCCCGGCAGTTTGAACACTGAAGCTTTCTTT	CASSPPGSLNTEAFF
TRBV19	.	.	TRBJ1-4	TGTGCCAGTGGACCGACAGGTACTAATGAAAAACTGTTTTTT	CASGPTGTNEKLFF
TRBV6-1	.	.	TRBJ1-2	TGTGCCAGCAGTGAAGGGGGGCTTATGAACTATGGCTACACCTTC	CASSEGGLMNYGYTF
TRBV9	.	.	TRBJ2-1	TGTGCCAGCAGCACCCGGGGCCGAGGGGATGAGCAGTTCTTC	CASSTRGRGDEQFF
TRBV7-2	.	.	TRBJ2-1	TGTGCCAGCAGCTTGGGGGGGGCGCGTTTTAGCTCCTACAATGAGCAGTTCTTC	CASSLGGARFSSYNEQFF
TRBV18	once	.	TRBJ1-1	TGTGCCAGCTCACCACAGGGATGGGGCACTGAAGCTTTCTTT	CASSPQGWGTEAFF
TRBV5-1	.	.	TRBJ1-1	TGCGCCAGCAGCTTGTCAGCAACCATGAACACTGAAGCTTTCTTT	CASSLSATMNTEAFF
TRBV10-1	.	.	TRBJ1-6	TGCGCCAGGAAGGGGTGTTGGAATTCACCCCTCCACTTT	CARKGCWNSPLHF
TRBV5-1	.	TRBD1	TRBJ1-2	TGCGCCAGCAGCTTGGCCGGACAGGGGGAAGGCTACACCTTC	CASSLAGQGEGYTF
TRBV5-6	few	.	TRBJ1-2	TGTGCCAGCAGCAGGGGTCAACTGAGAGATGGCTACACCTTC	CASSRGQLRDGYTF
TRBV5-4	.	TRBD1	TRBJ2-7	TGTGCCAGCAGCCCAGGTGGGACAGTCTCCTACGAGCAGTACTTC	CASSPGGTVSYEQYF
TRBV5-1	.	.	TRBJ1-2	TGCGCCAGCAGACCCGACAGGAATTCTAACTATGGCTACACCTTC	CASRPDRNSNYGYTF
TRBV12-3/TRBV12-4	.	.	TRBJ2-3	TGTGCCAGCAGTTTCGGCGGCACAGATACGCAGTATTTT	CASSFGGTDTQYF
TRBV19	few	TRBD1	TRBJ1-1	TGTGCCAGTAGTATAGGTTGGGCAGGGGGCCGTGAAGCTTTCTTT	CASSIGWAGGREAFF
TRBV7-9	.	TRBD1	TRBJ1-2	TGTGCCAGCAGCTATTCCACAGGGGGGACAAACTATGGCTACACCTTC	CASSYSTGGTNYGYTF
TRBV3-1/TRBV3-2	.	TRBD1	TRBJ1-2	TGTGCCAGCAGCCCTGTACAGGGACAGGGACTTCACTATGGCTACACCTTC	CASSPVQGQGLHYGYTF
TRBV19	.	.	TRBJ1-1	TGTGCCAGTAGTATAGGTAGTTCTCACACTGAAGCTTTCTTT	CASSIGSSHTEAFF
TRBV2	.	.	TRBJ2-4	TGTGCCAGCAACCCCGACAGCTTCGAGGGAAACATTCAGTACTTC	CASNPDSFEGNIQYF
TRBV3-1/TRBV3-2	.	.	TRBJ2-7	TGTGCCAGCAGCCAAGAGAAGGGGGGATCGGAGCAGTACTTC	CASSQEKGGSEQYF
TRBV7-3	.	TRBD1	TRBJ2-1	TGTGCCAGCAGCCCCTCCTGGACAGGGGGGAATGAGCAGTTCTTC	CASSPSWTGGNEQFF
TRBV6-2/TRBV6-3	few	TRBD2	TRBJ2-5	TGTGCCAGCAGTTTGGAGGCGGGGGGGATTGCTGAGACCCAGTACTTC	CASSLEAGGIAETQYF
TRBV18	.	TRBD1	TRBJ1-1	TGTGCCAGCTCACCCACAGGGGTCCTTGAAGCTTTCTTT	CASSPTGVLEAFF
TRBV7-2	.	.	TRBJ2-7	TGTGCCAGCAGCTTAGGGCATCCCTACGAGCAGTACTTC	CASSLGHPYEQYF
TRBV29-1	.	TRBD2	TRBJ2-7	TGCAGCGCAAAGGACGGGGGGACCTACGAGCAGTACTTC	CSAKDGGTYEQYF
TRBV30	.	.	TRBJ1-5	TGTGCCTGGAGTATAAGCGGGAGCAATCAGCCCCAGCATTTT	CAWSISGSNQPQHF
TRBV18	.	TRBD1	TRBJ2-2	TGTGCCAGCTCACCTAACGGACAGGGGGCGTTAGCCGGGGAGCTGTTTTTT	CASSPNGQGALAGELFF
TRBV5-1	.	TRBD1	TRBJ1-3	TGCGCCAGCAGCTTGGCCTGGCAGGGGGCCTCTGGAAACACCATATATTTT	CASSLAWQGASGNTIYF
TRBV28	once	TRBD1	TRBJ1-2	TGTGCCAGCACCTTTCACGCGGGACAGGGCTCGGGCTACACCTTC	CASTFHAGQGSGYTF
TRBV4-3	.	.	TRBJ2-7	TGCGCCAGCAGCCAAGATTCCGGCTCCTACGAGCAGTACTTC	CASSQDSGSYEQYF
TRBV15	once	TRBD1	TRBJ1-1	TGTGCCACCAGCAATGTGGGGGACAGGGAAGCTTTCTTT	CATSNVGDREAFF
TRBV2	.	.	TRBJ2-7	TGTGCCAGCGGCCCCAATACCTACGAGCAGTACTTC	CASGPNTYEQYF
TRBV6-4	medium-sized	.	TRBJ2-6	TGTGCCAGCAGTGACTCTAAGAGGGGGTCTGGGGCCAACGTCCTGACTTTC	CASSDSKRGSGANVLTF
TRBV5-3	.	TRBD1	TRBJ2-1	TGTGCCAGAAGCTTGGTGGGACAGGGACTCAATGAGCAGTTCTTC	CARSLVGQGLNEQFF
TRBV7-9	.	.	TRBJ2-7	TGTGCCAGCAGCTTAGGAGGGGCCCGCGGCGGGCAGTACTTC	CASSLGGARGGQYF
TRBV29-1	.	.	TRBJ1-6	TGCAGCGCTAGGAGCTCCTATAATTCACCCCTCCACTTT	CSARSSYNSPLHF
TRBV5-1	.	.	TRBJ1-1	TGCGCCAGCAGCCGTGAGGGGAACACTGAAGCTTTCTTT	CASSREGNTEAFF
TRBV19	.	.	TRBJ1-1	TGTGCCAGTAGTTCACAGTTGAACACTGAAGCTTTCTTT	CASSSQLNTEAFF
TRBV6-2/TRBV6-3	.	.	TRBJ2-7	TGTGCCAGCAGTTACCTATGGGGCAGTTCCTACGAGCAGTACTTC	CASSYLWGSSYEQYF
TRBV6-2/TRBV6-3	once	TRBD2	TRBJ2-3	TGTGCCAGCAGTAAAAGACCGGGACTAACTACGGGAGATACGCAGTATTTT	CASSKRPGLTTGDTQYF
TRBV29-1	.	TRBD1	TRBJ2-1	TGCAGCGCGCGACAGGGAGTGGGAGAGCAGTTCTTC	CSARQGVGEQFF
TRBV5-1	few	TRBD1	TRBJ1-2	TGCGCCAGCAAATGGGACAGCGATCCCGGCTATGGCTACACCTTC	CASKWDSDPGYGYTF
TRBV5-6	.	.	TRBJ1-2	TGTGCCAGCAGCTGGGGGAGGGAAGGCTACACCTTC	CASSWGREGYTF
TRBV5-4	.	TRBD1	TRBJ2-6	TGTGCCAGCAGCTTCTTCGGGACAGGGATTGGGGCCAACGTCCTGACTTTC	CASSFFGTGIGANVLTF